This passage covers 22 T cell receptor beta chains from one sample sequenced in a study of T cell responses to AZD1222 COVID-19 vaccine. Profiling relied on immunoSEQ multiplex PCR, and the TCRdb table lists in-frame clones only, not all of them. The sample holds around 150,000 clones; about 91% are singletons and the top ten take approximately 2.1%. Sample: peripheral blood, taken on day 0 of AZD1222 vaccination. The receptor set was obtained from an adult in good health.

The rearrangement links TRBV19 to TRBJ1-1; 9 positions agree with TRBD1. Germline-derived CDR1 and CDR2 are LNHDA and SQIVND (reference sequence). The CDR3 spans 15 residues. Unmatched junction bases numbered 10, after V lost 10 bases and J lost 1 base. The CDR3 protein is CAIFDRGGRNTEAFF. DNA for the CDR3: TGTGCCATTTTCGACAGGGGGGGTAGGAACACTGAAGCTTTCTTT.

V and J are TRBV5-5 and TRBJ2-1; 9 bases match TRBD2. Germline lookup yields CDR1 SGHKS and CDR2 YYEKEE (reference sequence). The CDR3 sequence is 15 residues long. Trimming took 3 bases from V and 3 from J; bases not matched to a gene: 4. The chain's CDR3 is CASSSSGAIYNEQFF. Written as DNA, the CDR3 is TGTGCCAGCAGCTCTAGCGGGGCCATCTACAATGAGCAGTTCTTC.

The CDR3: CASRGAGANVLTF. For the CDR3, the DNA is TGTGCCAGTAGGGGGGCAGGGGCCAACGTCCTGACTTTC. The rearrangement joins TRBV19 to TRBJ2-6; TRBD1 is a possible D gene (6 bases). V was pared by 6 bases and J by 4 bases, with 7 bases between. The CDR3 loop spans 13 amino acids. From germline, CDR1 is LNHDA and CDR2 SQIVND (reference sequence).

The chain links TRBV14 to TRBJ2-5; D is unresolved. Germline V gene sequence: CDR1 SGHDN, CDR2 FVKESK. V shed 3 bases and J shed 2 bases, with 7 bases lying between them. CDR3 length: 13 residues. Written as DNA, the CDR3 is TGTGCCAGCAGCCACCGTGGGCAAGAGACCCAGTACTTC. It translates to CASSHRGQETQYF.

The chain employs TRBV6-5 and TRBJ2-5; 10 nucleotides agree with TRBD1. Germline V CDR1 and CDR2: MNHEY, SVGAGI. The CDR3 spans 14 residues. V lost 7 bases, J lost 5 bases, and 7 bases stayed unmatched. The CDR3 reads CASTSGQGFETQYF. The CDR3 region has the DNA TGTGCCAGCACCTCGGGACAGGGGTTCGAGACCCAGTACTTC.

The chain combines TRBV11-3 with TRBJ1-1; 10 bases agree with TRBD1. V dropped 5 bases and J dropped 6; count of bases not matched to a gene: 12. The CDR3 is 16 residues long. Germline CDR1 is SGHNT and CDR2 is YENEEA. The CDR3 bases are TGTGCCAGCAGCCTAACTCGGGGACAGGGGCTTTCTGAAGCTTTCTTT. It specifies CASSLTRGQGLSEAFF.

In regard to this clone: The germline gene is not matched at one end of the junction; a read error may be the cause. This chain joins TRBV3-1 (or the pseudogene TRBV3-2) and TRBJ2-3; 12 bases fit TRBD2. This CDR3 is built from 16 residues. Germline-derived CDR1 and CDR2 are LGHDT and YNNKEL (reference sequence). DNA of the CDR3: TGTGCCAACAGCCACCTAGCGGGAGGGCTCACAGATACGCAGTATTTT. Its translation is CANSHLAGGLTDTQYF.

This rearrangement joins TRBV7-9 to TRBJ2-7; D unclear. The germline gives CDR1 SEHNR, CDR2 FQNEAQ (reference sequence). V dropped 6 bases and J dropped 6 bases, with 15 bases sitting between them. This CDR3 region has 13 residues. The CDR3 reads CASRYNPVSEQYF. Here the CDR3 DNA reads TGTGCCAGCAGGTACAACCCGGTTAGCGAGCAGTACTTC.

CDR3 bases: TGTGCCAGCAGTGCAGCGGGAGGGCCGGAGACCCAGTACTTC. Protein: CASSAAGGPETQYF. The chain has TRBV28 and TRBJ2-5; 10 bases align to TRBD2. After removal of 5 bases from V and 5 bases from J, the junction contained 5 bases not matched to a gene. CDR1 is MDHEN and CDR2 is SYDVKM in the germline V gene. The CDR3 has 14 residues.

This clone was recorded once. This chain links TRBV12-3 or TRBV12-4 with TRBJ1-1; tentatively, D is TRBD1 (5 bases). Trimming cost V 6 bases and J 6 bases, with 14 bases left between them. The CDR3 is 13 residues long. The CDR3 nucleotides are TGTGCCAGCAGCCCGGGGGGGTGGGCTGAAGCTTTCTTT. Protein product: CASSPGGWAEAFF.

The chain carries TRBV14 and TRBJ2-3; a possible D gene is TRBD2 (6 bases). The CDR3 is 17 amino acids. V lost 0 bases and J 2 bases, leaving 15 bases between the germline ends. Germline CDR1 is SGHDN and CDR2 is FVKESK. The CDR3 sequence is CASSQDLVGRDTDTQYF. The DNA for the CDR3 is TGTGCCAGCAGCCAAGATCTTGTTGGGCGGGACACAGATACGCAGTATTTT.

This clone was observed a handful of times. The rearrangement uses TRBV3-1 (or the pseudogene TRBV3-2) and TRBJ2-2, with 14 positions matching TRBD2. This CDR3 comprises 15 residues. V shed 4 bases and J 6 bases; nucleotides not matched to a gene: 1. Germline CDR1 is LGHDT and CDR2 is YNNKEL (reference sequence). In DNA form, the CDR3 reads TGTGCCAGCAGCCGACTAGCGGGAGGGCCCGGGGAGCTGTTTTTT. Protein sequence: CASSRLAGGPGELFF.

This clone appeared a few times. The chain uses TRBV5-4 and TRBJ2-5; TRBD1 or TRBD2 may be the D gene (6 bases each). V gave up 5 bases and J gave up 4 bases, with 15 bases separating them. The CDR3 is 14 amino acids. Germline CDR1 is SGHNT and CDR2 is YYREEE (reference sequence). The CDR3 region has the DNA TGTGCCAGCAGAAGGGGGGCAGGGGCAGAGACCCAGTACTTC. It is translated as CASRRGAGAETQYF.

This chain joins TRBV19 and TRBJ1-2, with D tentatively TRBD1 (5 bases). Trimming took 3 bases from V and 6 from J, leaving 11 bases between them. The germline V gene has CDR1 LNHDA and CDR2 SQIVND (reference sequence). The CDR3 is made up of 13 amino acids. The CDR3 here is CASSIRGNHGYTF. The CDR3 DNA sequence: TGTGCCAGTAGTATTAGGGGAAATCATGGCTACACCTTC. Complete variable domain (other parts from reference TRBV19 and TRBJ1-2): DGGITQSPKYLFRKEGQNVTLSCEQNLNHDAMYWYRQDPGQGLRLIYYSQIVNDFQKGDIAEGYSVSREKKESFPLTVTSAQKNPTAFYLCASSIRGNHGYTFGSGTRLTVV.

This chain joins TRBV28 and TRBJ1-1; possibly TRBD1 for D (5 bases). Germline V gene data show CDR1 as MDHEN and CDR2 as SYDVKM. The ends were cut back, 2 bases at V and 2 bases at J, with 9 bases in the middle. CDR3 size: 14 residues. This CDR3 is CASSLQGLNTEAFF. The DNA for the CDR3 is TGTGCCAGCAGTTTACAGGGTCTAAACACTGAAGCTTTCTTT.

The chain carries TRBV10-3 and TRBJ1-5; 9 bases agree with TRBD1. Germline loops: CDR1 ENHRY, CDR2 SYGVKD. V dropped 6 bases and J dropped 2; count of bases not matched to a gene: 11. The CDR3 contains 17 residues. As DNA, the CDR3 is TGTGCCATCAGGGCCGCGGGGACAGGGACGGGCAATCAGCCCCAGCATTTT. Encoded protein: CAIRAAGTGTGNQPQHF.

The rearrangement uses TRBV27 and TRBJ1-5; D is possibly TRBD1 (5 bases). CDR3 length equals 16 residues. V lost 5 bases to trimming and J lost 1 base, with 15 bases between them. Germline V gene sequence: CDR1 MNHEY, CDR2 SMNVEV (reference sequence). Here the CDR3 reads CASSPGEGLSNQPQHF. The CDR3 nucleotides are TGTGCCAGCAGTCCCGGGGAGGGGCTCAGCAATCAGCCCCAGCATTTT.

The rearrangement joins TRBV19 to TRBJ1-5, with D hard to call. Germline CDR1 and CDR2: LNHDA and SQIVND (reference sequence). V was cut by 6 bases and J by 5 bases, with 11 bases left in between. CDR3 length equals 13 residues. The CDR3 loop is CASSEEEDQPQHF. In DNA form, the CDR3 reads TGTGCCAGTAGCGAGGAGGAGGATCAGCCCCAGCATTTT.

The V gene is TRBV27, the J gene TRBJ1-1; possibly TRBD1 for D (5 bases). V was shortened by 0 bases and J by 13 bases, with 15 bases between the two germline ends. This CDR3 contains 13 residues. CDR1 and CDR2 (germline): MNHEY, SMNVEV (reference sequence). DNA for the CDR3: TGTGCCAGCAGTTTATCGGGGGTTTCAGTAAATTTCTTT. As protein: CASSLSGVSVNFF.

The chain recombines TRBV2 with TRBJ2-1, with D hard to call. V gave up 0 bases and J gave up 9 bases, with 9 bases separating them. From germline, CDR1 is SNHLY and CDR2 FYNNEI. This CDR3 has 13 residues. This CDR3 is CASSEALGVEQFF. CDR3 DNA: TGTGCCAGCAGTGAAGCGCTTGGCGTTGAGCAGTTCTTC.

This rearrangement joins TRBV4-2 to TRBJ2-7; perhaps D is TRBD1 or TRBD2 (6 bases each). Germline lookup yields CDR1 LGHNA and CDR2 YNFKEQ. Trimming shortened V by 0 bases and J by 3 bases, and 15 bases separated the two germline ends. The CDR3 loop spans 16 amino acids. The CDR3 here is CASSQEARGQHYEQYF. The CDR3 DNA follows: TGTGCCAGCAGCCAAGAGGCCCGGGGGCAACACTACGAGCAGTACTTC.

The CDR3 here is CASRKKSSYNSPLHF. CDR3 DNA: TGTGCCAGTCGGAAGAAAAGCTCCTATAATTCACCCCTCCACTTT. V usage is TRBV25-1 and J usage is TRBJ1-6, with D unclear. The CDR3 extends over 15 amino acids. V was clipped by 9 bases and J by 0 bases, with 12 bases between them. CDR1 is MGHDK and CDR2 is SYGVNS in the germline V gene.